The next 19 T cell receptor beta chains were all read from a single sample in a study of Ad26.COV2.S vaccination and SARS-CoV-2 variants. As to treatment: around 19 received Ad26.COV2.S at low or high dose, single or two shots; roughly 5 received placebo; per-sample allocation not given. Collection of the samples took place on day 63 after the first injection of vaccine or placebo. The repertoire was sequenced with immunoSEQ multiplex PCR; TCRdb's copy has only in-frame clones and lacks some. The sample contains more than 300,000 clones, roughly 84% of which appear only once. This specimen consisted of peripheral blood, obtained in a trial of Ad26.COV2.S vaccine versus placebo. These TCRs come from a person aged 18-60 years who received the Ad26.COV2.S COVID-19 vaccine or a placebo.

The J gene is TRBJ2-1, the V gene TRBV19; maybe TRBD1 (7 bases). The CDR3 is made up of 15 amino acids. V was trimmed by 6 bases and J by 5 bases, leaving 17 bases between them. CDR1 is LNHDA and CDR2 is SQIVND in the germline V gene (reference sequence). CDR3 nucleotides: TGTGCCAGTAGCTATCAGGGGGGCCGGGACAATGAGCAGTTCTTC. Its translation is CASSYQGGRDNEQFF.

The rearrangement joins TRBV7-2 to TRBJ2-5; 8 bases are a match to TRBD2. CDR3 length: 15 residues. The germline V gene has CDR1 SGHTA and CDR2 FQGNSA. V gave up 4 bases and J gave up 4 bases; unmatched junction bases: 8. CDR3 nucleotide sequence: TGTGCCAGCAGCTCCTCCCTCCGGGGGGGAGAGACCCAGTACTTC. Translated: CASSSSLRGGETQYF. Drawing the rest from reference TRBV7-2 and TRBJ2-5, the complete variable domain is GAGVSQSPSNKVTEKGKDVELRCDPISGHTALYWYRQSLGQGLEFLIYFQGNSAPDKSGLPSDRFSAERTGGSVSTLTIQRTQQEDSAVYLCASSSSLRGGETQYFGPGTRLLVL.

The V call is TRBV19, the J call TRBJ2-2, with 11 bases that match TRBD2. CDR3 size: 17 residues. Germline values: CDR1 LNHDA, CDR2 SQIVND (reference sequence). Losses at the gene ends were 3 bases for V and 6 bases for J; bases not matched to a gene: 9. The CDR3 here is CASSIGLAGGPAGELFF. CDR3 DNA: TGTGCCAGTAGTATTGGGTTAGCGGGGGGGCCCGCCGGGGAGCTGTTTTTT.

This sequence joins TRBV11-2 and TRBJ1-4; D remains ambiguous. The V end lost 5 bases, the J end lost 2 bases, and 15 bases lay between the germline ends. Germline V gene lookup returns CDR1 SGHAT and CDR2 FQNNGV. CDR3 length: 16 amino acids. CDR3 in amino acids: CASSLRAGRTNEKLFF. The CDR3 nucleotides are TGTGCCAGCAGCCTCAGAGCGGGCAGGACTAATGAAAAACTGTTTTTT.

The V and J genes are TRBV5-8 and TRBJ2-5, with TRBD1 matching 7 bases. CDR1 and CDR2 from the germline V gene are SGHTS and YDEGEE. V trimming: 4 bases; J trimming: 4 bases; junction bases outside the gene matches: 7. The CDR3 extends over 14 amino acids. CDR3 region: CASSEGQILETQYF. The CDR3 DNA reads TGTGCCAGCAGCGAGGGACAGATCCTAGAGACCCAGTACTTC.

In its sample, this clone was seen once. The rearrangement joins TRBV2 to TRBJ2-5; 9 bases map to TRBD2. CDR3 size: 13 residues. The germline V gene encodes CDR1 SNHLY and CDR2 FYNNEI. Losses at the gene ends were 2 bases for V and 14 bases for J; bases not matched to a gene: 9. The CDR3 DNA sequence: TGTGCCAGCAGTGAACGTAGCGGGGGCCTTCTTTACTTC. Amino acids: CASSERSGGLLYF. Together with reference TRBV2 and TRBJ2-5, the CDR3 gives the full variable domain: EPEVTQTPSHQVTQMGQEVILRCVPISNHLYFYWYRQILGQKVEFLVSFYNNEISEKSEIFDDQFSVERPDGSNFTLKIRSTKLEDSAMYFCASSERSGGLLYFGPGTRLLVL.

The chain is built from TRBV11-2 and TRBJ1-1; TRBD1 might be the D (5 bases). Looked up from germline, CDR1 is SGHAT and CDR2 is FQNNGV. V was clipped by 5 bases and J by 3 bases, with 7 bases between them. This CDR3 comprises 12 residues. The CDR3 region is CASSRGHTEAFF. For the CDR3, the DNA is TGTGCCAGCAGCCGGGGCCACACTGAAGCTTTCTTT.

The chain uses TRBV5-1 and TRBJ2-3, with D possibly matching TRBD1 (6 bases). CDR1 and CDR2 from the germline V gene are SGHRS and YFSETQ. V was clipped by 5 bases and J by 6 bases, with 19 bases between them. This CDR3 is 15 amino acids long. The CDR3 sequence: CASSIGNPQGDTQYF. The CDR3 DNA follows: TGCGCCAGCAGTATAGGCAACCCCCAGGGGGATACGCAGTATTTT.

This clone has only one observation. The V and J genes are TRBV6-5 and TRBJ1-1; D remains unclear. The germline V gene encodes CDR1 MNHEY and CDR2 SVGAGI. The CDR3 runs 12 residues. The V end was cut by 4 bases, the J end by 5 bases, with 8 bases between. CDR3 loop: CASSSVGTEAFF. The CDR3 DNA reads TGTGCCAGCAGTTCCGTCGGGACTGAAGCTTTCTTT.

The CDR3 loop reads CASSAGIGGATNEKLFF. CDR3 coding DNA: TGTGCCAGCAGCGCGGGAATAGGGGGGGCAACTAATGAAAAACTGTTTTTT. The chain links TRBV9 to TRBJ1-4; a possible D gene is TRBD1 (6 bases). This CDR3 spans 17 amino acids. Germline CDR1 SGDLS, CDR2 YYNGEE. V was shortened by 3 bases and J by 0 bases, with 15 bases between the two germline ends. Full variable domain (remainder filled in from reference TRBV9 and TRBJ1-4): DSGVTQTPKHLITATGQRVTLRCSPRSGDLSVYWYQQSLDQGLQFLIQYYNGEERAKGNILERFSAQQFPDLHSELNLSSLELGDSALYFCASSAGIGGATNEKLFFGSGTQLSVL.

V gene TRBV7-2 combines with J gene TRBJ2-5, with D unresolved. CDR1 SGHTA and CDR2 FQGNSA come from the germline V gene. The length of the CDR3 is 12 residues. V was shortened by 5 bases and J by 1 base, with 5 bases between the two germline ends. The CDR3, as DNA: TGTGCCAGCAGCCCGGGCCAAGAGACCCAGTACTTC. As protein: CASSPGQETQYF.

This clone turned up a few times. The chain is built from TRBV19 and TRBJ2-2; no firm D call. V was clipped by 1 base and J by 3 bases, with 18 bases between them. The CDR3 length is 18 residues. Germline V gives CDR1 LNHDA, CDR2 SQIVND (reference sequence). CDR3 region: CASSIVGSPIIYTGELFF. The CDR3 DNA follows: TGTGCCAGTAGTATAGTAGGCTCACCGATCATTTACACCGGGGAGCTGTTTTTT.

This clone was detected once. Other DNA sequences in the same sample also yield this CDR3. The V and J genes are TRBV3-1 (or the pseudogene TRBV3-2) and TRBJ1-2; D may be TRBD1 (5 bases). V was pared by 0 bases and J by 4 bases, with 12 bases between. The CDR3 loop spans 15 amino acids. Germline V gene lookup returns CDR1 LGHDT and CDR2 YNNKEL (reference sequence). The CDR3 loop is CASSQDFQGGYGYTF. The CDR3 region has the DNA TGTGCCAGCAGCCAAGATTTCCAGGGCGGCTATGGCTACACCTTC.

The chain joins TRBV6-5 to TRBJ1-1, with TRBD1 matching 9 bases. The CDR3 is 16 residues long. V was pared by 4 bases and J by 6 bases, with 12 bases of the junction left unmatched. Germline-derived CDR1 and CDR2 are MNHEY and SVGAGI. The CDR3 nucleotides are TGTGCCAGCAGTTCCGCCCGGGACAGGGTAGAATCTGAAGCTTTCTTT. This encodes CASSSARDRVESEAFF.

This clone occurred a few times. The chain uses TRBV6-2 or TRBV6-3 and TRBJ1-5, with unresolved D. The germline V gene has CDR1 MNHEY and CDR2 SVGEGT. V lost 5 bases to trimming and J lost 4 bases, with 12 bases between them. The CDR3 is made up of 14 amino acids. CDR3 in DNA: TGTGCCAGCAGTAGATCGGAAACTAATCAGCCCCAGCATTTT. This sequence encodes CASSRSETNQPQHF.

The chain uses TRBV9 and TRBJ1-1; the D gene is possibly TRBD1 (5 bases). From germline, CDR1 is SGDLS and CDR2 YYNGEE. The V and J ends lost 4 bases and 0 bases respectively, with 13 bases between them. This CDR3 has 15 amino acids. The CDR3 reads CASSPQAGMNTEAFF. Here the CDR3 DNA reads TGTGCCAGCAGCCCACAGGCAGGGATGAACACTGAAGCTTTCTTT.

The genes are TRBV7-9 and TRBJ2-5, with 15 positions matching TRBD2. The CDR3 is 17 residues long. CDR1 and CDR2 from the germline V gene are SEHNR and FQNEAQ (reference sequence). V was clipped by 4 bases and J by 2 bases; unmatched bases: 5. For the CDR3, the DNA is TGTGCCAGCAGCTCTGGACTAGCGGGGGGGAAACAAGAGACCCAGTACTTC. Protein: CASSSGLAGGKQETQYF.

The CDR3 DNA sequence: TGTGCCAGCAGACGAGGGGGGGTCGGAAACACCATATATTTT. It specifies CASRRGGVGNTIYF. The V call is TRBV6-5, the J call TRBJ1-3; D may be TRBD1 (6 bases). Trimming cost V 6 bases and J 4 bases, with 13 bases left between them. CDR3 size: 14 residues. Per the germline V gene, CDR1 is MNHEY and CDR2 is SVGAGI.

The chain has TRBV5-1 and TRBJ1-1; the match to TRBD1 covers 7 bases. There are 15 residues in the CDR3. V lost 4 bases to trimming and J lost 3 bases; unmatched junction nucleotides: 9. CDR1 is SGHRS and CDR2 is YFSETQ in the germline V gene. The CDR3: CASSPRTGVDTEAFF. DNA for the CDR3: TGCGCCAGCAGCCCAAGGACAGGCGTTGACACTGAAGCTTTCTTT.